Following are 15 T cell receptor beta chains from one sample sequenced in a study of memory CD4+ T cells and cytomegalovirus serostatus. Single viable CD3+CD4+CD8-CD45RO+ cells were sorted as the memory CD4+ T cells. Generated by immunoSEQ multiplex PCR, the TCRdb table keeps only in-frame clones and is missing some. The sample yields some 30,000 clones, 65% to 80% seen once. The specimen was memory CD4+ T cells from blood. These receptors were obtained from an adult in good health and CMV-seronegative. Some clones in this sample may be carry-over from other donors' samples.

This clone was counted a single time. The rearrangement links TRBV7-2 to TRBJ2-7, with D perhaps assigned TRBD1 or TRBD2 (6 bases each). The germline V gene encodes CDR1 SGHTA and CDR2 FQGNSA. CDR3 length: 13 amino acids. Trimming left V 3 bases short and J 4 bases short, with 10 bases between. The CDR3 spells CASSFGGGYEQYF. In DNA form, the CDR3 reads TGTGCCAGCAGCTTCGGGGGCGGGTACGAGCAGTACTTC.

The chain links TRBV2 to TRBJ2-2; perhaps TRBD1 as D (5 bases). This CDR3 region has 12 residues. The V gene lost 7 bases and the J gene lost 4 bases, with 7 bases spanning the gap. Germline lookup yields CDR1 SNHLY and CDR2 FYNNEI. The CDR3 DNA reads as TGTGCCAGCACTAGGGGCACCGGGGAGCTGTTTTTT. It specifies CASTRGTGELFF.

The J gene is TRBJ1-4, the V gene TRBV18; D unresolved. CDR1 and CDR2 (germline): KGHSH, LQKENI. Trimming removed 6 bases at V and 0 bases at J, with 14 bases between. This CDR3 is built from 16 residues. This CDR3 is CASSLGAFATNEKLFF. The DNA for the CDR3 is TGTGCCAGCTCCCTGGGCGCTTTTGCAACTAATGAAAAACTGTTTTTT. Full variable domain (remainder filled in from reference TRBV18 and TRBJ1-4): NAGVMQNPRHLVRRRGQEARLRCSPMKGHSHVYWYRQLPEEGLKFMVYLQKENIIDESGMPKERFSAEFPKEGPSILRIQQVVRGDSAAYFCASSLGAFATNEKLFFGSGTQLSVL.

J is TRBJ2-3 and V is TRBV5-1, with 9 bases identical to TRBD1. J lost 3 bases, V lost 3 bases, and 5 bases had no gene match. From germline, CDR1 is SGHRS and CDR2 YFSETQ. This CDR3 is 15 amino acids long. This CDR3 is CASSSQGAGTDTQYF. The CDR3 coding sequence is TGCGCCAGCAGCTCACAGGGGGCGGGTACAGATACGCAGTATTTT.

About this clone: One end of the junction does not line up with germline, which may come from a read error. Other nucleotide sequences from this sample produce the same CDR3. This chain uses TRBV30 with TRBJ1-4; tentative D call: TRBD1 (6 bases). This CDR3 contains 12 residues. Germline values: CDR1 GTSNPN, CDR2 SVGIG (reference sequence). The CDR3 coding sequence is TGTGCCTGGAACAGGGAGGAAGAAAAACTGTTTTTC. Translated: CAWNREEEKLFF.

The rearrangement uses TRBV6-6 and TRBJ2-5, with 14 bases matching TRBD2. V lost 6 bases to trimming and J lost 0 bases; unmatched junction nucleotides: 3. The germline V gene has CDR1 MNHNY and CDR2 SVGAGI (reference sequence). The CDR3 runs 16 residues. CDR3 DNA: TGTGCCAGCAGGGGACTAGCGGGGGAGTACCAAGAGACCCAGTACTTC. The encoded protein is CASRGLAGEYQETQYF.

This clone has only one observation. The chain is built from TRBV6-5 and TRBJ1-5; the D is unclear. There are 12 residues in the CDR3. Germline CDR1 MNHEY, CDR2 SVGAGI. The ends were cut back, 0 bases at V and 5 bases at J, with 2 bases in the middle. CDR3 DNA sequence: TGTGCCAGCAGTTACTCGGATCAGCCCCAGCATTTT. It translates to CASSYSDQPQHF.

The sample holds a few counts of this clone. This chain connects TRBV28 to TRBJ1-2; D is ambiguous. The germline CDR1 and CDR2 sequences are MDHEN and SYDVKM. This CDR3 is 10 amino acids long. The V end lost 6 bases, the J end lost 10 bases, and 9 bases lay between the germline ends. The CDR3 is CASRAVLYTF. The CDR3 DNA sequence: TGTGCCAGCAGGGCGGTGCTCTACACCTTC.

This rearrangement joins TRBV16 to TRBJ1-4, with D unclear. The germline gives CDR1 KGHSY, CDR2 FQNENV. The CDR3 extends over 15 amino acids. V was clipped by 4 bases and J by 2 bases, with 11 bases between them. CDR3 protein: CASSRSGKTNEKLFF. CDR3 bases: TGTGCCAGCAGCCGATCGGGGAAGACTAATGAAAAACTGTTTTTT. The full variable domain, rest sourced from reference TRBV16 and TRBJ1-4, is GEEVAQTPKHLVRGEGQKAKLYCAPIKGHSYVFWYQQVLKNEFKFLISFQNENVFDETGMPKERFSAKCLPNSPCSLEIQATKLEDSAVYFCASSRSGKTNEKLFFGSGTQLSVL.

The chain joins TRBV6-1 to TRBJ1-6, with D uncertain. CDR3 length equals 12 residues. Germline values: CDR1 MNHNS, CDR2 SASEGT. V was clipped by 5 bases and J by 7 bases, with 6 bases between them. The CDR3 loop reads CASSTDNSPLHF. CDR3 sequence (DNA): TGTGCCAGCAGTACTGACAATTCACCCCTCCACTTT.

This chain connects TRBV7-9 to TRBJ1-2; D remains unclear. Trimming left V 3 bases short and J 0 bases short, with 17 bases between. This CDR3 has 17 amino acids. The germline V gene encodes CDR1 SEHNR and CDR2 FQNEAQ (reference sequence). CDR3 residues: CASSFGKMDAANYGYTF. Written as DNA, the CDR3 is TGTGCCAGCAGCTTCGGAAAAATGGATGCAGCTAACTATGGCTACACCTTC.

The chain is built from TRBV29-1 and TRBJ1-6; possible D gene TRBD1, 6 bases. V lost 5 bases and J 4 bases, leaving 15 bases between the germline ends. Per the germline V gene, CDR1 is SQVTM and CDR2 is ANQGSEA. The CDR3 is made up of 15 amino acids. CDR3 sequence: CSVKTGDTYNSPLHF. DNA for the CDR3: TGCAGCGTTAAGACAGGAGATACGTATAATTCACCCCTCCACTTT. Combining the CDR3 with reference TRBV29-1 and TRBJ1-6 gives the whole variable domain SAVISQKPSRDICQRGTSLTIQCQVDSQVTMMFWYRQQPGQSLTLIATANQGSEATYESGFVIDKFPISRPNLTFSTLTVSNMSPEDSSIYLCSVKTGDTYNSPLHFGNGTRLTVT.

V usage is TRBV7-3 and J usage is TRBJ2-2, with TRBD1 as a possible D gene (6 bases). Germline lookup yields CDR1 SGHTA and CDR2 FQGTGA. The CDR3 is made up of 14 amino acids. V was pared by 5 bases and J by 5 bases, with 12 bases between. DNA of the CDR3: TGTGCCAGCAGCCCAGGGGTTTGGACCGGGGAGCTGTTTTTT. Residues: CASSPGVWTGELFF. Together with reference TRBV7-3 and TRBJ2-2, the CDR3 gives the full variable domain: GAGVSQTPSNKVTEKGKYVELRCDPISGHTALYWYRQSLGQGPEFLIYFQGTGAADDSGLPNDRFFAVRPEGSVSTLKIQRTERGDSAVYLCASSPGVWTGELFFGEGSRLTVL.

This rearrangement joins TRBV25-1 to TRBJ1-2, with 8 bases aligning to TRBD1. V lost 2 bases to trimming and J lost 5 bases; unmatched junction nucleotides: 7. The CDR3 runs 15 residues. Germline V gene sequence: CDR1 MGHDK, CDR2 SYGVNS. The CDR3 loop reads CASSEGDRFIYGYTF. Written as DNA, the CDR3 is TGTGCCAGCAGTGAAGGGGACAGGTTCATTTATGGCTACACCTTC.

The V call is TRBV6-6, the J call TRBJ2-5, with 7 bases fitting TRBD1. The J call is in doubt because the DNA end fits TRBJ2-7 better. The CDR3 runs 15 residues. The germline CDR1 and CDR2 sequences are MNHNY and SVGAGI (reference sequence). The CDR3 loop reads CASSHRQGEVYEQYF. The DNA for the CDR3 is TGTGCCAGCAGTCATCGACAGGGCGAAGTCTACGAGCAGTACTTC.